The clone carrying this T cell receptor (beta chain) came up a few times. The sample is drawn from a study of blood T cell repertoires in COVID-19. Study details: Samples came from the United States, Italy and Spain, spanning acute and convalescent COVID-19.

Between the trimmed V and J ends, which lost 4 bases and 3 bases, there was a span of 15 bases. Per germline, CDR1 SGDLS and CDR2 YYNGEE. CDR3 length: 15 amino acids. The table came from immunoSEQ multiplex PCR; TCRdb's copy has only in-frame clones and leaves some out. This sample has approximately 230,000 clones; approximately 80% occur once, and the top ten carry just under 20%. The material sequenced was peripheral blood. This clonotype was obtained from a young man with active or convalescent COVID-19. V is TRBV9 and J is TRBJ2-3, with D possibly matching TRBD2 (6 bases). CDR3 amino acids: CASSFGSRVTDTQYF. The DNA for the CDR3 is TGTGCCAGCAGCTTCGGGAGTAGAGTGACAGATACGCAGTATTTT.